A single sample gave rise to the 16 T cell receptor beta chains below, sequenced in a study of control samples from healthy donors and cancer patients. TCRdb's copy holds only in-frame clones and misses some; the assay was immunoSEQ multiplex PCR. This table holds about 50,000 clones, roughly 92% found once. Sequencing was carried out using PBMCs. All receptors derive from a woman in her forties or fifties with head and neck cancer.

J is TRBJ1-1 and V is TRBV20-1; D unresolved. There are 12 residues in the CDR3. Germline CDR1 and CDR2: DFQATT and SNEGSKA (reference sequence). Trimming cost V 3 bases and J 3 bases, with 8 bases left between them. The CDR3 bases are TGCAGTGCTAGTCTCCCAGACACTGAAGCTTTCTTT. Translating gives CSASLPDTEAFF.

The chain's CDR3 is CASSQDSKGITEAFF. The CDR3 nucleotides are TGTGCCAGCAGCCAAGATAGCAAAGGGATCACTGAAGCTTTCTTT. The genes are TRBV3-1 (or the pseudogene TRBV3-2) and TRBJ1-1; D is undetermined. CDR3 length: 15 amino acids. Germline V gene lookup returns CDR1 LGHDT and CDR2 YNNKEL (reference sequence). Trimming shortened V by 0 bases and J by 4 bases, and 12 bases separated the two germline ends.

The chain has TRBV28 and TRBJ1-1; no firm D call. Germline V gives CDR1 MDHEN, CDR2 SYDVKM. Trimming cost V 2 bases and J 6 bases, with 16 bases left between them. The CDR3 length is 15 residues. CDR3 in DNA: TGTGCCAGCAGTTTAAGTAGGGTAGGAAACGCTGAAGCTTTCTTT. Translating it yields CASSLSRVGNAEAFF.

This chain connects TRBV19 to TRBJ1-4; 10 nucleotides match TRBD1. V was clipped by 9 bases and J by 5 bases; unmatched bases: 6. CDR3 length: 14 amino acids. CDR1 and CDR2 (germline): LNHDA, SQIVND (reference sequence). CDR3: CASLDRGQNEKLFF. In DNA form, the CDR3 reads TGTGCCAGCCTTGACAGGGGGCAAAATGAAAAACTGTTTTTT.

A few counts support this clone. The V gene is TRBV3-1 (or the pseudogene TRBV3-2), the J gene TRBJ1-1; a possible D gene is TRBD1 (5 bases). V was cut by 1 base and J by 0 bases, with 18 bases left in between. Germline CDR1 reads LGHDT; CDR2 reads YNNKEL (reference sequence). The CDR3 totals 18 residues. In nucleotides, the CDR3 is TGTGCCAGCAGCCAAGGCTTAAAAAGGGGAGACGTGAACACTGAAGCTTTCTTT. Protein product: CASSQGLKRGDVNTEAFF.

The J gene is TRBJ2-3, the V gene TRBV20-1; D not certain. The V end lost 3 bases, the J end lost 4 bases, and 8 bases lay between the germline ends. Germline V gene data show CDR1 as DFQATT and CDR2 as SNEGSKA (reference sequence). This CDR3 contains 12 residues. The DNA of the CDR3 is TGCAGTGCTAGTAGGGTTGCAGATACGCAGTATTTT. Amino acids: CSASRVADTQYF.

This chain links TRBV4-1 with TRBJ2-7; D remains ambiguous. The CDR3 is made up of 14 amino acids. Trimming took 1 base from V and 0 from J, leaving 7 bases between them. Per the germline V gene, CDR1 is MGHRA and CDR2 is YSYEKL. CDR3 coding DNA: TGCGCCAGCAGCCAAGGTTCATCCTCCTACGAGCAGTACTTC. As protein: CASSQGSSSYEQYF.

This chain's CDR3 is CASSLSRIGYEQYF. The CDR3 DNA sequence: TGTGCCAGCAGCTTAAGTAGGATCGGCTACGAGCAGTACTTC. The gene calls are TRBV7-8 and TRBJ2-7; no firm D call. Germline CDR1 and CDR2: SGHVS and FQNEAQ. V gave up 2 bases and J gave up 3 bases, with 11 bases separating them. CDR3 length equals 14 residues.

The chain is built from TRBV7-2 and TRBJ2-5; 7 bases map to TRBD2. Germline values: CDR1 SGHTA, CDR2 FQGNSA. This CDR3 spans 15 amino acids. V shed 3 bases, J shed 0 bases, and the junction held 4 bases outside the gene matches. CDR3 residues: CASSFGGSYQETQYF. CDR3 sequence (DNA): TGTGCCAGCAGCTTCGGCGGGAGTTACCAAGAGACCCAGTACTTC.

The chain employs TRBV11-2 and TRBJ1-1; D unclear. The V end lost 3 bases, the J end lost 4 bases, and 12 bases lay between the germline ends. Germline V gene lookup returns CDR1 SGHAT and CDR2 FQNNGV. This CDR3 region has 14 residues. CDR3 amino acids: CASSFGGLGTEAFF. The CDR3 DNA sequence: TGTGCCAGCAGCTTCGGTGGGTTGGGCACTGAAGCTTTCTTT.

The chain links TRBV5-1 to TRBJ2-6; D is perhaps TRBD2 (5 bases). The CDR3 is made up of 15 amino acids. Per germline, CDR1 SGHRS and CDR2 YFSETQ. V lost 4 bases and J lost 0, with 8 bases in between. The CDR3 nucleotides read TGCGCCAGCAGCGTAGGGAGCTCTGGGGCCAACGTCCTGACTTTC. Encoded protein: CASSVGSSGANVLTF.

The V call is TRBV4-2, the J call TRBJ2-1, with TRBD1 identical over 12 bases. There are 17 residues in the CDR3. The junction had 11 bases not matched to a gene; V was cut back by 3 bases and J by 8 bases. Germline-derived CDR1 and CDR2 are LGHNA and YNFKEQ. This chain's CDR3 is CASSHPPLGQGADEQFF. As DNA, the CDR3 is TGTGCCAGCAGCCACCCCCCTTTGGGACAGGGGGCTGATGAGCAGTTCTTC.

This chain connects TRBV28 to TRBJ2-3; D may be TRBD2 (6 bases). The V gene's germline CDR1 is MDHEN and CDR2 SYDVKM. V lost 7 bases, J lost 5 bases, and 16 bases lay in between. The CDR3 length is 14 residues. CDR3 region: CASTSSDGRDTQYF. The CDR3, as DNA: TGTGCCAGCACTTCTAGCGACGGGAGAGATACGCAGTATTTT. The full variable domain, completed using reference TRBV28 and TRBJ2-3, is DVKVTQSSRYLVKRTGEKVFLECVQDMDHENMFWYRQDPGLGLRLIYFSYDVKMKEKGDIPEGYSVSREKKERFSLILESASTNQTSMYLCASTSSDGRDTQYFGPGTRLTVL.

The chain is built from TRBV13 and TRBJ2-5; the match to TRBD1 covers 7 bases. CDR3 length: 14 residues. The V and J ends lost 4 bases and 2 bases, in that order; junction bases with no gene match: 4. CDR1 is PRHDT and CDR2 is FYEKMQ in the germline V gene (reference sequence). The CDR3 region has the DNA TGTGCCAGCAGCTCCCGGACAGGACAAGAGACCCAGTACTTC. Translated, it gives CASSSRTGQETQYF.

The rearrangement uses TRBV27 and TRBJ1-3, with D uncertain. The germline V gene encodes CDR1 MNHEY and CDR2 SMNVEV (reference sequence). There are 13 residues in the CDR3. The V end was cut by 6 bases, the J end by 3 bases, with 9 bases between. The DNA for the CDR3 is TGTGCCAGCAGCATAGGAATTGGAAACACCATATATTTT. Protein product: CASSIGIGNTIYF.

This chain uses TRBV28 with TRBJ1-3, with D unclear. V was trimmed by 6 bases and J by 0 bases, leaving 27 bases between them. In germline, CDR1 is MDHEN, CDR2 SYDVKM. This CDR3 has 20 amino acids. The CDR3, as DNA: TGTGCCAGCAGCCCGACGGCGGGCAGCCCGAAAAAGAGCTCTGGAAACACCATATATTTT. As protein: CASSPTAGSPKKSSGNTIYF.